This record looks at one TCR beta chain sequence and its context. Antigen unknown. The data were taken from a study of T cells in tuberculosis. Study conclusions and caveats: The TCR-beta difference was not significant; alpha differences partly reflected length. Smaller distances to GMM-specific TCRs suggested their expansion in active tuberculosis.

Measured with immunoSEQ multiplex PCR; TCRdb has only the in-frame clones, and not every one. Here the sample spans 30,000 to 45,000 clones, approximately 93% being singletons. Latent tuberculosis screening used tuberculin skin test and IGRA at entry. The CDR3 spans 14 residues. Looked up from germline, CDR1 is SGHKS and CDR2 is YYEKEE (reference sequence). The V end lost 0 bases, the J end lost 2 bases, and 8 bases lay between the germline ends. The sample was PBMCs. The V and J genes are TRBV5-5 and TRBJ1-1; no clear D. This receptor was taken from a donor between 5 and 29 years old with latent tuberculosis or without tuberculosis infection. The CDR3 DNA reads TGTGCCAGCAGCTTGGTGACACGAAACACTGAAGCTTTCTTT. Encoded protein: CASSLVTRNTEAFF.